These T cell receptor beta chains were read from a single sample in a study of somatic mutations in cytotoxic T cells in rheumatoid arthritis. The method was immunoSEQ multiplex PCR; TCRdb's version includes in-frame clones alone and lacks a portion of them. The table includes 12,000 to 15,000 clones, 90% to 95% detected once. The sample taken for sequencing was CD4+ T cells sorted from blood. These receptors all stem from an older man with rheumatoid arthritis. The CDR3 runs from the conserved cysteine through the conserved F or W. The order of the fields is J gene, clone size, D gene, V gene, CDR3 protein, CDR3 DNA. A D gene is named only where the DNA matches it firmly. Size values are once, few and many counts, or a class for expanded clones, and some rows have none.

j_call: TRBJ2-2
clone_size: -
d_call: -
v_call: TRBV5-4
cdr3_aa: CASSLRRGNTGELFF
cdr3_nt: TGTGCCAGCAGCTTGCGCAGGGGGAACACCGGGGAGCTGTTTTTT

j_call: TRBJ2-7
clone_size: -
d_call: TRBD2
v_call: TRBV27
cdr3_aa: CASRRLAGAYEQYF
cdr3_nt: TGTGCCAGCCGTCGACTAGCGGGAGCCTACGAGCAGTACTTC

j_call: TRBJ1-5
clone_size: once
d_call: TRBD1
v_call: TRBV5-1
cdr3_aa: CASRVGQGAEQPQHF
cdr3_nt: TGCGCCAGCAGAGTGGGACAGGGGGCGGAACAGCCCCAGCATTTT

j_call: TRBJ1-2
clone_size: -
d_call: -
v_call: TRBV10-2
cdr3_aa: CASSESRDYGYTF
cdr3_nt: TGCGCCAGCAGTGAGTCGAGGGACTATGGCTACACCTTC

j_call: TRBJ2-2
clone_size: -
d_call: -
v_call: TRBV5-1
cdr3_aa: CASSALDSTGELFF
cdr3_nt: TGCGCCAGCAGCGCCTTGGACAGCACCGGGGAGCTGTTTTTT

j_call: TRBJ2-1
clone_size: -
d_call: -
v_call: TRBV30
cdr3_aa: CAWRGRGGQFF
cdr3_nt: TGTGCCTGGAGGGGAAGGGGGGGCCAGTTCTTC

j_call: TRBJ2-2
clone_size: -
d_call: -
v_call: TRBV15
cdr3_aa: CATSATAGSATGELFF
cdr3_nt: TGTGCCACCAGCGCCACGGCAGGGTCGGCCACCGGGGAGCTGTTTTTT

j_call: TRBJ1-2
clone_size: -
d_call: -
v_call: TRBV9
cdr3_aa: CASSVVGGAVTF
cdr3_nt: TGTGCCAGCAGCGTAGTAGGGGGGGCCGTCACCTTC

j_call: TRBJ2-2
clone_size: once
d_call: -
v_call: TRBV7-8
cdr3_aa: CASSPRRGAGELFF
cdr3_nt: TGTGCCAGCAGCCCCCGCAGGGGAGCCGGGGAGCTGTTTTTT

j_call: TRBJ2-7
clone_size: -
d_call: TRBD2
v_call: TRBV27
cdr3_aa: CASSTSSGLPYEQYF
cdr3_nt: TGTGCCAGCAGTACCTCTAGCGGGCTGCCCTACGAGCAGTACTTC

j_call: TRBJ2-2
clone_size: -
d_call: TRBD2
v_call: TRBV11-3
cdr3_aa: CASSLDFGVAGTGELFF
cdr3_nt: TGTGCCAGCAGCTTAGATTTCGGGGTAGCGGGAACCGGGGAGCTGTTTTTT

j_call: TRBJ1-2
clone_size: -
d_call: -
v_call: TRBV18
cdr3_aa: CASSPGADNYGYTF
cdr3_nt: TGTGCCAGCTCACCAGGGGCAGATAACTATGGCTACACCTTC

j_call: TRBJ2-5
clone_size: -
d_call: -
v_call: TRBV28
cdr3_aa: CASSPLHALGGVETQYF
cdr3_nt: TGTGCCAGCAGTCCACTTCATGCTCTCGGGGGAGTGGAGACCCAGTACTTC

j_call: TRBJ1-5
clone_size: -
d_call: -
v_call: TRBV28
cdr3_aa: CASRQGVKQPQHF
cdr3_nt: TGTGCCAGCAGGCAGGGTGTAAAACAGCCCCAGCATTTT

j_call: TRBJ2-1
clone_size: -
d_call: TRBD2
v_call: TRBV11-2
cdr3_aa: CASSLRLAGNEQFF
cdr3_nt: TGTGCCAGCAGCCTGAGACTAGCGGGGAATGAGCAGTTCTTC

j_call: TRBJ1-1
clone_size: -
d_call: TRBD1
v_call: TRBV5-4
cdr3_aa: CASSLGQNLNTEAFF
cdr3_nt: TGTGCCAGCAGCCTGGGACAGAACTTGAACACTGAAGCTTTCTTT

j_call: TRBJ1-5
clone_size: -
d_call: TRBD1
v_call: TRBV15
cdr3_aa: CATSRENRGRQPQHF
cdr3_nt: TGTGCCACCAGCAGAGAAAACAGGGGGCGACAGCCCCAGCATTTT

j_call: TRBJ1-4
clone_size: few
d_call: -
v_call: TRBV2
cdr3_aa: CARRRDEKLFF
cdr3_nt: TGTGCCAGGAGGCGTGATGAAAAACTGTTTTTT

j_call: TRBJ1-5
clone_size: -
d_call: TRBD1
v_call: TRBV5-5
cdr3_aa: CASSLWTGRGSNQPQHF
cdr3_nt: TGTGCCAGCAGCTTGTGGACAGGGCGGGGTAGCAATCAGCCCCAGCATTTT

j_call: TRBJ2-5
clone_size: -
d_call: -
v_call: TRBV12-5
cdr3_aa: CASGQGGAETQYF
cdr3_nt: TGTGCTAGTGGCCAAGGGGGAGCAGAGACCCAGTACTTC

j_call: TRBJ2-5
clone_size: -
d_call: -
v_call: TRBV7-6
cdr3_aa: CASSRVGVAGQETQYF
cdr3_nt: TGTGCCAGCAGCCGGGTCGGGGTTGCGGGGCAAGAGACCCAGTACTTC

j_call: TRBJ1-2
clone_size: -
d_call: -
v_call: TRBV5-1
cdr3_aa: CASSTGTTGAYGYTF
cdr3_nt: TGCGCCAGCTCAACCGGGACTACGGGAGCCTATGGCTACACCTTC

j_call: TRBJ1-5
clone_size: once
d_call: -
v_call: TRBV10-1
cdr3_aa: CASRQQPQHF
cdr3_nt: TGCGCCAGCAGGCAGCAGCCCCAGCATTTT

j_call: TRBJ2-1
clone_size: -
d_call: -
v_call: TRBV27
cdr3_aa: CASSLQGSNEQFF
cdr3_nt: TGTGCCAGCAGTTTGCAGGGATCCAATGAGCAGTTCTTC

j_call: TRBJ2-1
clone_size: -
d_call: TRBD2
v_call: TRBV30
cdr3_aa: CAWAAGGKQNEQFF
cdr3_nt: TGTGCCTGGGCAGCGGGAGGGAAACAAAATGAGCAGTTCTTC

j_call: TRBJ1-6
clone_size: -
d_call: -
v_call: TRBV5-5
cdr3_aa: CASTLKGGSYNSPLHF
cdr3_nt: TGTGCCAGCACCCTTAAAGGGGGTTCCTATAATTCACCCCTCCACTTT

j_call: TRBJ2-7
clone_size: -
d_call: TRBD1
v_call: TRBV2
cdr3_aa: CASSPRSGGEQYF
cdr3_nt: TGTGCCAGCAGCCCCCGTTCAGGGGGCGAGCAGTACTTC

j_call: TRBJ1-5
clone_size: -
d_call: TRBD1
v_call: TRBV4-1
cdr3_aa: CASSQNPVTGILSNQPQHF
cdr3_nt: TGCGCCAGCAGCCAAAACCCGGTGACAGGGATTCTTAGCAATCAGCCCCAGCATTTT

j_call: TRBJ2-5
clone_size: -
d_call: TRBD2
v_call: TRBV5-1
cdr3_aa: CASRNGGGGPETQYF
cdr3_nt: TGCGCCAGCCGAAATGGCGGGGGGGGACCAGAGACCCAGTACTTC

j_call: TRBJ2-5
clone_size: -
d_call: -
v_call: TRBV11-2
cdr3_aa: CASSTSLQETQYF
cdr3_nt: TGTGCCAGCAGCACTAGTTTACAAGAGACCCAGTACTTC

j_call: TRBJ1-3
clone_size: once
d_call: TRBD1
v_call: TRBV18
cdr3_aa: CASSHRDSGSGNTIYF
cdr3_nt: TGTGCCAGCTCCCACCGGGACAGCGGCTCTGGAAACACCATATATTTT

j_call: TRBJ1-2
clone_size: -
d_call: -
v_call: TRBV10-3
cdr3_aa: CAISDGGGYTF
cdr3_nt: TGTGCCATCAGTGACGGGGGAGGCTACACCTTC

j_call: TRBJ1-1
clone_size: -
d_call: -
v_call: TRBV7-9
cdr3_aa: CASSPLAGNTEAFF
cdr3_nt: TGTGCCAGCAGCCCACTTGCCGGTAACACTGAAGCTTTCTTT

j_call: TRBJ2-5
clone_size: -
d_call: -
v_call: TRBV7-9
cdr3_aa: CASSLGATGQETQYF
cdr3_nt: TGTGCCAGCAGCCTAGGGGCTACTGGCCAAGAGACCCAGTACTTC

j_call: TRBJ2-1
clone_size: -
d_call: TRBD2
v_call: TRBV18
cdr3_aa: CASSPGLAGYNEQFF
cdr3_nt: TGTGCCAGCTCCCCGGGACTAGCGGGTTACAATGAGCAGTTCTTC

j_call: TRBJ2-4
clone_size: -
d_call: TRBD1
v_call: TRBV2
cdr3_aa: CASSDLRGLKVDIQYF
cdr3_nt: TGTGCCAGCAGTGACCTCAGGGGGCTTAAGGTGGACATTCAGTACTTC

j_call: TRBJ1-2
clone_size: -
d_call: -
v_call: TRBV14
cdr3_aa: CASSNLRSYGYTF
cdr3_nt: TGTGCCAGCAGCAATCTAAGGAGCTATGGCTACACCTTC

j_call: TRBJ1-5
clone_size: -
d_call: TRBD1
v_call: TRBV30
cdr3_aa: CAWSVGTGGQPQHF
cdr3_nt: TGTGCCTGGAGTGTTGGGACAGGCGGTCAGCCCCAGCATTTT

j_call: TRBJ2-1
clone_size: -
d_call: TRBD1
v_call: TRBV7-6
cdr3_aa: CASSQGDRMNNEQFF
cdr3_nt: TGTGCCAGCAGCCAAGGGGACAGGATGAACAATGAGCAGTTCTTC

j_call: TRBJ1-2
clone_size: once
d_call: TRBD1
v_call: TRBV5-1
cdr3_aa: CASSSGTVGYTF
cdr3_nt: TGCGCCAGCAGCTCCGGGACAGTTGGCTACACCTTC

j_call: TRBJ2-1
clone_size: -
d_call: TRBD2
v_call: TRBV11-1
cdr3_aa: CASSRGTSQGDEQFF
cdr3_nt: TGTGCCAGCAGCCGTGGGACTAGTCAAGGCGATGAGCAGTTCTTC

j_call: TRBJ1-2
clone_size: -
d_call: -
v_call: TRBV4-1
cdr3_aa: CASSQVDSRGYTF
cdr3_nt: TGCGCCAGCAGCCAAGTGGACAGTAGGGGCTACACCTTC

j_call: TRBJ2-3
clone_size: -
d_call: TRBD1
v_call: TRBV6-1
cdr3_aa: CASSARTGTGTDTQYF
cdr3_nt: TGTGCCAGCAGTGCAAGGACAGGGACCGGCACAGATACGCAGTATTTT

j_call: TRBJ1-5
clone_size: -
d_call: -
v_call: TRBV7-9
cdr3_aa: CASSPGLSGQPQHF
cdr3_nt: TGTGCCAGCAGCCCGGGATTATCGGGTCAGCCCCAGCATTTT

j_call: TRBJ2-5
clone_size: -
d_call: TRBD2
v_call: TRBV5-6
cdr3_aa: CASSLYRGLAGGETQYF
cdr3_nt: TGTGCCAGCAGCTTGTATCGGGGACTAGCGGGCGGAGAGACCCAGTACTTC

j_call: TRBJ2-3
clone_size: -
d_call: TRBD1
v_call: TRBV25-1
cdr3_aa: CASRRTGDTDTQYF
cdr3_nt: TGTGCCAGCAGACGAACAGGGGACACAGATACGCAGTATTTT

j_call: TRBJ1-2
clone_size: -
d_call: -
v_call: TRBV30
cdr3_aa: CAWSRRESYGYTF
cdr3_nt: TGTGCCTGGAGTAGGAGGGAAAGCTATGGCTACACCTTC

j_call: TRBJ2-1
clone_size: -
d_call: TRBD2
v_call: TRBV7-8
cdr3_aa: CASSFRTSGYNEQFF
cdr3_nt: TGTGCCAGCAGCTTCAGGACTAGCGGTTACAATGAGCAGTTCTTC

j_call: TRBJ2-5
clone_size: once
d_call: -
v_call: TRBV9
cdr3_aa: CASSVGGTVTQTQYF
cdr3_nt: TGTGCCAGCAGCGTAGGGGGCACAGTAACCCAGACCCAGTACTTC

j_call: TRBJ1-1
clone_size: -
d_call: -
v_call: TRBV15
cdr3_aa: CATSRGRRENTEAFF
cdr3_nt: TGTGCCACCAGCAGAGGGCGGAGGGAGAACACTGAAGCTTTCTTT

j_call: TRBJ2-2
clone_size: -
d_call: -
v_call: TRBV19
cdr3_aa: CASSIDGGPGELFF
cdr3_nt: TGTGCCAGTAGTATAGATGGAGGGCCCGGGGAGCTGTTTTTT

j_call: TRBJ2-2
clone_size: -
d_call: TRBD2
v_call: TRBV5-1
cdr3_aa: CASSLVGGRFTGELFF
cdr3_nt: TGCGCCAGCAGCTTGGTTGGCGGGAGGTTCACCGGGGAGCTGTTTTTT

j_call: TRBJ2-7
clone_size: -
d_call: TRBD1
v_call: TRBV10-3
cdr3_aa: CAISAGTGEGEQYF
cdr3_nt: TGTGCCATCAGTGCCGGGACAGGGGAGGGCGAGCAGTACTTC

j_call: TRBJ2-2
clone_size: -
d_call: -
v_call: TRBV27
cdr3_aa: CASSQGLRRGTGELFF
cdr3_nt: TGTGCCAGCAGCCAGGGACTCCGTAGGGGCACCGGGGAGCTGTTTTTT

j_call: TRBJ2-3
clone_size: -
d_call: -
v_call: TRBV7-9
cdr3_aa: CASSRGDSTDTQYF
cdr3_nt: TGTGCCAGCAGCCGCGGGGACAGCACAGATACGCAGTATTTT